This entry is about one T cell receptor beta chain. Participants were aged about 18 to 89 years, lived in 20 to 25 US areas, and enrolled virtually. Cohorts were based on clinical histories the participants reported. Cohort 3 donors were reported recovered after two negative PCRs, clearance, or symptom resolution. Libraries were prepared by immunoSEQ multiplex PCR; TCRdb keeps only in-frame clonotypes and omits some of them. The table records roughly 180,000 clones, around 90% of them present only once. The V gene lost 0 bases and the J gene lost 4 bases, with 6 bases spanning the gap. The germline V gene encodes CDR1 LNHNV and CDR2 YYDKDF (reference sequence). The CDR3 sequence is 13 residues long. These data are taken from a study of blood T cell repertoires in COVID-19. The wider study: Spain, Italy and the United States supplied samples that represented acute and convalescent COVID-19.

This receptor was identified in a woman in her 30s who had recovered from COVID-19. Sequencing used PBMCs or T cells enriched from blood (not recorded which). The chain employs TRBV15 and TRBJ1-1; D remains ambiguous. CDR3: CATSRDQATEAFF. The CDR3 DNA reads TGTGCCACCAGCAGAGATCAGGCCACTGAAGCTTTCTTT.